This T cell receptor (beta chain) was found in a study of human T cells and chemical hapten exposure. The wider study: Patients' scalps got diphenylcyclopropenone weekly throughout the approximately 25-week study.

Trimming took off 0 bases at V and 4 bases at J, with 9 bases between the two ends. Germline CDR1 reads SGHVS; CDR2 reads FNYEAQ. This CDR3 comprises 14 residues. The study's findings and limits: Controls had significantly fewer large CDR3 similarity clusters than were formed by expanded TCRs.

TCRdb ran MiXCR on the RACE reads and lists one entry per CDR3 protein. The data show 150,000 to 200,000 distinct CDR3 sequences, 30% seen once. Specified time point: pre-sensitization, week 0. As for treatment: therapeutic diphenylcyclopropenone sensitization with weekly scalp DPC. Remarks on this clonotype: Its antigen is unknown.

The clonotype originates from a woman between 25 and 40 years old with alopecia areata. Some clones in this sample may be carry-over from other donors' samples. Sequencing was performed on whole blood, taken in connection with sensitization to the hapten diphenylcyclopropenone (DPC). This rearrangement joins TRBV7-6 to TRBJ1-1; weak D call: TRBD1 (6 bases). The CDR3 region has the DNA TGTGCCAGCAGCTTAGCGCCAGGGGCCACTGAAGCTTTCTTT. Its translation: CASSLAPGATEAFF.